This T cell receptor beta chain was documented in a study of vaccination and CD4 T cells after COVID-19. Study details: The makeup of the convalescents was six males and four females, two of them Hispanic.

A remark on this clonotype: Its antigen remains unknown.

The treatment: roughly 10-day PBMC culture with coronavirus spike peptide pools or control peptides (ViraFEST assay). Each well received about 2.2 million PBMCs, cultured with about 9.1 IU/ml IL-2 and 10 ug/ml peptide pools. Germline V CDR1 and CDR2: SGHRS, YFSETQ. The CDR3 extends over 18 amino acids. Trimming removed 8 bases from V and 5 bases from J; junction bases left unmatched: 21. Regarding the study as a whole: Spike mono-reactive clones accounted for 304 of the 307 vaccine-specific clones found in convalescent patients. SARS-CoV-2-reactive clonotypes showed a nonsignificant median rise from roughly 21 to 40.

With the Oncomine TCR Beta short-read assay, DNA from cultured CD4+ T cells was sequenced. TCRdb re-called the PCR reads with MiXCR, one entry per CDR3 protein. The sample carries some 9,000 distinct CDR3 sequences, 73% recorded once. The sample taken for sequencing was CD4+ T cells from blood, cultured in vitro. This receptor was identified in a human donor who had recovered from COVID-19. The chain carries TRBV5-1 and TRBJ2-5; 10 nucleotides agree with TRBD2. In DNA form, the CDR3 reads TGCGCCAGTACTAAAGGCCTAGCGGGAGTCTTGGGTGAGGAGACCCAGTACTTC. This gives the protein CASTKGLAGVLGEETQYF.